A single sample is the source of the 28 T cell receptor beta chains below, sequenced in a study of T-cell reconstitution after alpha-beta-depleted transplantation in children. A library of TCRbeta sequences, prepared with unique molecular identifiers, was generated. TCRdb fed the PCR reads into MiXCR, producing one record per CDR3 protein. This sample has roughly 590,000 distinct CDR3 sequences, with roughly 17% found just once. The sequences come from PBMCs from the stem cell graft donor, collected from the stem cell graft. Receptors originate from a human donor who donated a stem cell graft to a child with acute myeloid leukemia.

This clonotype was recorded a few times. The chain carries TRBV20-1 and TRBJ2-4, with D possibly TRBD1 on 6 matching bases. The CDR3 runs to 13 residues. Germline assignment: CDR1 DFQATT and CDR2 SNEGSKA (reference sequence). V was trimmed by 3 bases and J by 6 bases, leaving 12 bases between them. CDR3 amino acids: CSASSGGSNIQYF. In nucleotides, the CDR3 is TGCAGTGCTAGTTCTGGGGGCTCAAACATTCAGTACTTC.

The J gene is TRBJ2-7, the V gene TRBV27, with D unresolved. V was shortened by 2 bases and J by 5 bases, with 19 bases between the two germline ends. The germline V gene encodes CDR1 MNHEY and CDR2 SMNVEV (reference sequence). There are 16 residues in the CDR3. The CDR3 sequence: CASSLGPLNLDHEQYF. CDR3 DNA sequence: TGTGCCAGCAGTTTAGGGCCCCTTAATTTAGACCACGAGCAGTACTTC.

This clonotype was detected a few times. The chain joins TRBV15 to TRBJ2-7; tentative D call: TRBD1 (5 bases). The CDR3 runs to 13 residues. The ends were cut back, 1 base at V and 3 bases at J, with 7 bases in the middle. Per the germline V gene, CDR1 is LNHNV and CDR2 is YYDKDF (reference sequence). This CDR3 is CATSRGQNYEQYF. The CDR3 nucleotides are TGTGCCACCAGCAGAGGACAGAACTACGAGCAGTACTTC.

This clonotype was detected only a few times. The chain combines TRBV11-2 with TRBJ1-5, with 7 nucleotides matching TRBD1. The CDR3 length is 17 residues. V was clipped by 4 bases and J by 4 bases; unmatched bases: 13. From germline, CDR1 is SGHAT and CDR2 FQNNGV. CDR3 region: CASSWSRGQRVNQPQHF. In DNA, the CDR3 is TGTGCCAGCAGCTGGAGCAGGGGACAGAGAGTTAATCAGCCCCAGCATTTT.

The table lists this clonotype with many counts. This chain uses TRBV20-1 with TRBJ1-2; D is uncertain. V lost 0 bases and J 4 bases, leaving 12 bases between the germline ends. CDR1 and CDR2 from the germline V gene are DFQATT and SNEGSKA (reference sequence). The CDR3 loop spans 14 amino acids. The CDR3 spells CSARDPDGPYGYTF. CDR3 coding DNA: TGCAGTGCTAGAGATCCGGACGGCCCCTATGGCTACACCTTC.

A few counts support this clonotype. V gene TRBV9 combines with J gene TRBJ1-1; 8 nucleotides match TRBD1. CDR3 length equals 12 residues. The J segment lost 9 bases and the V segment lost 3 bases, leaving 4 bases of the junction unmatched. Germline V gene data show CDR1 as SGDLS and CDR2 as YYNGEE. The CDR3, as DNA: TGTGCCAGCAGCGGGACAGGGAACCAAGCTTTCTTT. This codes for CASSGTGNQAFF. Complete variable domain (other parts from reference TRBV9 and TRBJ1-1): DSGVTQTPKHLITATGQRVTLRCSPRSGDLSVYWYQQSLDQGLQFLIQYYNGEERAKGNILERFSAQQFPDLHSELNLSSLELGDSALYFCASSGTGNQAFFGQGTRLTVV.

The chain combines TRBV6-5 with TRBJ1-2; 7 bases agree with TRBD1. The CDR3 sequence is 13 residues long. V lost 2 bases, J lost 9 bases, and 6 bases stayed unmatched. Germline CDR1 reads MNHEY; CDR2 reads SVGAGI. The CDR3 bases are TGTGCCAGCAGTTACGGGCAGGGGGTAAGCTACACCTTC. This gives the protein CASSYGQGVSYTF.

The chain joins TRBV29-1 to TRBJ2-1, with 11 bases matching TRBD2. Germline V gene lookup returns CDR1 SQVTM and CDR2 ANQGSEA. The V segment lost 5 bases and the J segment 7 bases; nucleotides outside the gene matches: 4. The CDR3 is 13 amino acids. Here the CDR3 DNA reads TGCAGCGTTAGTCTAGCGGGGGGAAATGAGCAGTTCTTC. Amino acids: CSVSLAGGNEQFF.

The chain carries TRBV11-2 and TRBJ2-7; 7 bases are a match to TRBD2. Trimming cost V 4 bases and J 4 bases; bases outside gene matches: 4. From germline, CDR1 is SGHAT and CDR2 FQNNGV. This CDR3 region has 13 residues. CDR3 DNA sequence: TGTGCCAGCAGCTCGGGAGGACGGTACGAGCAGTACTTC. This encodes CASSSGGRYEQYF.

CDR3 sequence: CSAVHQQGGYSPLHF. The DNA for the CDR3 is TGCAGTGCCGTTCACCAACAGGGGGGATATTCACCCCTCCACTTT. V is TRBV20-1 and J is TRBJ1-6, with 8 bases fitting TRBD1. This CDR3 comprises 15 residues. The V gene's germline CDR1 is DFQATT and CDR2 SNEGSKA (reference sequence). Trimming removed 6 bases from V and 8 bases from J; junction bases left unmatched: 12.

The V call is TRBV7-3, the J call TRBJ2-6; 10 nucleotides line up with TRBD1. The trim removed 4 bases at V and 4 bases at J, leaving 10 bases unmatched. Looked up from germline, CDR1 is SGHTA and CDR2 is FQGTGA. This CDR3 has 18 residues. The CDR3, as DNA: TGTGCCAGCAGCTCGTCCCGGGACAGGGGTTCAGGGGCCAACGTCCTGACTTTC. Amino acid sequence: CASSSSRDRGSGANVLTF.

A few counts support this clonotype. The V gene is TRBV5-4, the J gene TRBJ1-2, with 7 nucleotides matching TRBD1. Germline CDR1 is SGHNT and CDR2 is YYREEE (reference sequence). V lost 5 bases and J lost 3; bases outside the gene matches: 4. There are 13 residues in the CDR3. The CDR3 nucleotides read TGTGCCAGCAGACAGGGGTTTGACTATGGCTACACCTTC. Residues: CASRQGFDYGYTF.

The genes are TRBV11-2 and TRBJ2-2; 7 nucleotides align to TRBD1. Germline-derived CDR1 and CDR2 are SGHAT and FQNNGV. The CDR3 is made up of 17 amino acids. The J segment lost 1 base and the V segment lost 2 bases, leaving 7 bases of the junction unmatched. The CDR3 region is CASSLITYRGNTGELFF. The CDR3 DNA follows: TGTGCCAGCAGCTTAATCACCTACAGGGGGAACACCGGGGAGCTGTTTTTT.

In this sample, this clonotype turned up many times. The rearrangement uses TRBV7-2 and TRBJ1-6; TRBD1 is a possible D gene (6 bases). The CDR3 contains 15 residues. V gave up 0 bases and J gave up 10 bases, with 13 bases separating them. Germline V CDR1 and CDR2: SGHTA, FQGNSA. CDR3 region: CASSLATGRGSPLHF. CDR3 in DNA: TGTGCCAGCAGCTTAGCCACAGGGAGAGGCTCACCCCTCCACTTT. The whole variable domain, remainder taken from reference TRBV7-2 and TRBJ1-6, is GAGVSQSPSNKVTEKGKDVELRCDPISGHTALYWYRQSLGQGLEFLIYFQGNSAPDKSGLPSDRFSAERTGGSVSTLTIQRTQQEDSAVYLCASSLATGRGSPLHFGNGTRLTVT.

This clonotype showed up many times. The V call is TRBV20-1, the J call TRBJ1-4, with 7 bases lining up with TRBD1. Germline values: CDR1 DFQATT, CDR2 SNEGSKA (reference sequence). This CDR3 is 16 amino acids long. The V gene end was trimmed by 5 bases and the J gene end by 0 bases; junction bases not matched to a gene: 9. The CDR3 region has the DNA TGCAGTGCTGCACAGAACAGGGGCGCAACTAATGAAAAACTGTTTTTT. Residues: CSAAQNRGATNEKLFF.

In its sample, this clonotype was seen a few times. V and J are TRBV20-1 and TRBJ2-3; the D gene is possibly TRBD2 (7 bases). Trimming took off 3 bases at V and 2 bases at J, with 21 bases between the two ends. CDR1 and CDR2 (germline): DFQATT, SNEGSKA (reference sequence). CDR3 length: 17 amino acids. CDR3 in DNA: TGCAGTGCTAGTATGTCGGGGGGCCTCATCTTCACAGATACGCAGTATTTT. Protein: CSASMSGGLIFTDTQYF.

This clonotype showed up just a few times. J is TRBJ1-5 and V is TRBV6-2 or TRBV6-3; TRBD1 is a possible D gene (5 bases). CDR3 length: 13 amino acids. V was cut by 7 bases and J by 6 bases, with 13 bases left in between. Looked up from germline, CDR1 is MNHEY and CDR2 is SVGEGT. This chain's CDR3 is CASNWGGSQPQHF. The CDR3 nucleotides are TGTGCCAGCAATTGGGGGGGGTCTCAGCCCCAGCATTTT.

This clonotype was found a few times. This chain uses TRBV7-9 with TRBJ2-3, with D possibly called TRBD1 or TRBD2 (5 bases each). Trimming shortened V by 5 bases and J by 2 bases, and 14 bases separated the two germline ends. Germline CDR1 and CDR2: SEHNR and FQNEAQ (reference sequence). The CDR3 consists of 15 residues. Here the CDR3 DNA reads TGTGCCAGCAGCCCCCGGGACGGCTCCACAGATACGCAGTATTTT. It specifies CASSPRDGSTDTQYF.

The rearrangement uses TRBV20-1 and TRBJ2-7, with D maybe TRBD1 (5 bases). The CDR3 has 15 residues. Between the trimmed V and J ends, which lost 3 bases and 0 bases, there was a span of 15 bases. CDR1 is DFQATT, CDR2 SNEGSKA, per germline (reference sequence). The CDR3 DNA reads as TGCAGTGCTAGGGGGCGTGGCGGCTACTCCTACGAGCAGTACGTC. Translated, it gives CSARGRGGYSYEQYV.

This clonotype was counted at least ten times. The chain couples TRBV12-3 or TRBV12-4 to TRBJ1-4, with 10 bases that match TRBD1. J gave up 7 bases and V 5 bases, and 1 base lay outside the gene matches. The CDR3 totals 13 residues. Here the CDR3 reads CASSGQGVEKLFF. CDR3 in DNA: TGTGCCAGCAGTGGACAGGGGGTTGAAAAACTGTTTTTT.

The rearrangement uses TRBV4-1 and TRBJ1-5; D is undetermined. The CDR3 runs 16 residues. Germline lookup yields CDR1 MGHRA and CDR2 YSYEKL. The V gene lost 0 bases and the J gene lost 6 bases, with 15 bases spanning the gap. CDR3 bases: TGCGCCAGCAGCCAAGATGGTACAGCCCGAGGTCAGCCCCAGCATTTT. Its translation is CASSQDGTARGQPQHF.

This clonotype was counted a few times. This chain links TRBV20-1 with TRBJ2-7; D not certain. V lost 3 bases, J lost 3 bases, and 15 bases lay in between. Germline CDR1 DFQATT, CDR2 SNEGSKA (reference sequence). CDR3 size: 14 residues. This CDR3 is CSASDPPEDYEQYF. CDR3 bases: TGCAGTGCTAGTGATCCCCCCGAGGACTACGAGCAGTACTTC.

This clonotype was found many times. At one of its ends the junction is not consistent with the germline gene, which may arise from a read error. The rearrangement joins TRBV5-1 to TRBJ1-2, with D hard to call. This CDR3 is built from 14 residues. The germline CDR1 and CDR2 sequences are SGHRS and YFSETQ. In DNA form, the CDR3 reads TGTGCCAGCAGTTTATCGGGCGGGAACTATGGCTACACCTTC. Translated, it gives CASSLSGGNYGYTF.

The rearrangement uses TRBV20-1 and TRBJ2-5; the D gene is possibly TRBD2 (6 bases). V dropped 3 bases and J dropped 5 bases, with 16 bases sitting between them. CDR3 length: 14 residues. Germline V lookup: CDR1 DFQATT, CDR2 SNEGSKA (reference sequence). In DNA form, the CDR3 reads TGCAGTGCTAGGGAGGGGTCCGCCCGGGAGACCCAGTACTTC. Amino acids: CSAREGSARETQYF.

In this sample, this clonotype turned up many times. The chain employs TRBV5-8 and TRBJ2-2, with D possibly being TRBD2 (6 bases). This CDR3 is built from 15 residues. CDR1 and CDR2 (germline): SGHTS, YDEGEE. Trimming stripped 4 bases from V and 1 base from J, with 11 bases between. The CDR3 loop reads CASSRGTVNTGELFF. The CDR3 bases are TGTGCCAGCAGCCGGGGGACGGTGAACACCGGGGAGCTGTTTTTT.

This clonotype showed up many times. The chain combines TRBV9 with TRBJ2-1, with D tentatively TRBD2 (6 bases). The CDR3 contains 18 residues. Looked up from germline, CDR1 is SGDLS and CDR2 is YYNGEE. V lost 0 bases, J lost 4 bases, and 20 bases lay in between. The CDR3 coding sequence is TGTGCCAGCAGCGTAGGCGGGGAGACTCTTTCGAGGTACAATGAGCAGTTCTTC. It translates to CASSVGGETLSRYNEQFF.

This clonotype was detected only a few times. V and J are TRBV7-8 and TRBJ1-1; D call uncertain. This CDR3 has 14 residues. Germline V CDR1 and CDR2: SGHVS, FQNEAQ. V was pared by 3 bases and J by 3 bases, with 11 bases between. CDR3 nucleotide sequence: TGTGCCAGCAGCTTGGAACATGTGGACACTGAAGCTTTCTTT. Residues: CASSLEHVDTEAFF.

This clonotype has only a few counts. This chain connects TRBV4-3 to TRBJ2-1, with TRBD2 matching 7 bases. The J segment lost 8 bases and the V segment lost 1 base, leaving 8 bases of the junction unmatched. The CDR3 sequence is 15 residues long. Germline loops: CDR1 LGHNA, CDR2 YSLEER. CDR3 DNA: TGCGCCAGCAGCCAAGGGGGGGGTGGGGTTGATGAGCAGTTCTTC. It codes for CASSQGGGGVDEQFF.